These 4 T cell receptor beta chains originate from one sample sequenced in a study of shared clonotypes between healthy human individuals. Some clones are missing from TCRdb's copy, which holds only in-frame ones; the method was immunoSEQ multiplex PCR. The table lists hundreds of thousands of clones, approximately 79% of them singletons. The source material was memory CD4+ T cells sorted from blood. Subset reported: CD45RA-negative fraction. The receptors originated from a woman younger than 45 in good health.

This clone has only one observation. The CDR3 spells CASSLRRQGLKPSSYEQYF. The CDR3, as DNA: TGTGCCAGCAGTTTAAGGCGACAGGGACTCAAACCGAGCTCCTACGAGCAGTACTTC. V is TRBV27 and J is TRBJ2-7; tentative D call: TRBD1 (7 bases). V gave up 2 bases and J gave up 0 bases, with 23 bases separating them. This CDR3 has 19 amino acids. In germline, CDR1 is MNHEY, CDR2 SMNVEV (reference sequence).

The rearrangement joins TRBV25-1 to TRBJ2-1; 9 nucleotides agree with TRBD1. Germline CDR1 reads MGHDK; CDR2 reads SYGVNS. J lost 7 bases, V lost 0 bases, and 4 bases had no gene match. CDR3 length: 15 residues. The CDR3 loop reads CASSEYRTGENEQFF. DNA for the CDR3: TGTGCCAGCAGTGAATACCGGACAGGGGAAAATGAGCAGTTCTTC.

CDR3 region: CASSGGGLTWDTEAFF. DNA of the CDR3: TGTGCCAGCAGTGGTGGGGGCCTGACTTGGGACACTGAAGCTTTCTTT. V gene TRBV28 combines with J gene TRBJ1-1; tentative D call: TRBD1 (6 bases). This CDR3 spans 16 amino acids. Germline V lookup: CDR1 MDHEN, CDR2 SYDVKM. V was clipped by 5 bases and J by 3 bases, with 19 bases between them.

The chain combines TRBV28 with TRBJ2-7; 8 nucleotides align to TRBD2. Germline V CDR1 and CDR2: MDHEN, SYDVKM. This CDR3 contains 16 residues. V lost 6 bases to trimming and J lost 6 bases; unmatched junction nucleotides: 16. CDR3 nucleotides: TGTGCCAGCAGCTTAGACGGGGGGGTTGTGCCTCTCGAGCAGTACTTC. Its protein is CASSLDGGVVPLEQYF.